This T cell receptor (beta chain) originates from a study of blood T cell repertoires in COVID-19. Study at large: T cells, B-cell-depleted T cells, or PBMCs provided the cDNA or gDNA that served as material.

In the original analysis: The authors estimated nucleated cell counts from reference gene primer amplification. The protocol was immunoSEQ multiplex PCR, while the TCRdb copy is restricted to in-frame clones and leaves out a portion. V, J and clone size are those of that table, while D and trimming were read from the DNA. The data hold 350,000 to 450,000 clones, with around 83% observed a single time. V was shortened by 3 bases and J by 4 bases, with 9 bases between the two germline ends. CDR1 and CDR2 from the germline V gene are DFQATT and SNEGSKA (reference sequence). The CDR3 sequence is 12 residues long.

The receptor's source is a woman in her forties or fifties who had recovered from COVID-19. The V and J genes are TRBV20-1 and TRBJ1-2; a weak D match, TRBD1 (5 bases). What was sequenced was PBMCs or T cells enriched from blood (not recorded which). CDR3 protein: CSASLRVYGYTF. DNA of the CDR3: TGCAGTGCTAGTCTCAGGGTCTATGGCTACACCTTC.